This TCR beta chain comes out of a study of blood T cells in healthy people across ages. Study overall: Template-switching capture recovered about one barcoded beta molecule per two T cells. Study-wide points: A roughly linear fall in TCR beta diversity per million T cells was seen with increasing age.

Alongside a J-beta primer mix, a sample-barcoded 5' primer served in a second PCR lasting 7 to 11 cycles. TCRdb redid the calling of the 5' RACE reads with MiXCR, one entry per CDR3 protein. The sample has approximately 810,000 distinct CDR3 sequences; about 37% are singletons. The donors, aged 6 to 90, were healthy Caucasians from Russia. PBMCs numbering at least 7 million were isolated per sample. V gave up 3 bases and J gave up 3 bases, with 9 bases separating them. Germline V gives CDR1 DFQATT, CDR2 SNEGSKA (reference sequence). The CDR3 length is 13 residues. With regard to this clonotype: No antigen is known for it.

This chain connects TRBV20-1 to TRBJ1-5, with D uncertain. This sequence originates from a young man in good health. The sequenced sample consisted of blood. The CDR3 loop is CSARQANNQPQHF. The CDR3 DNA reads TGCAGTGCTAGGCAGGCAAACAATCAGCCCCAGCATTTT.